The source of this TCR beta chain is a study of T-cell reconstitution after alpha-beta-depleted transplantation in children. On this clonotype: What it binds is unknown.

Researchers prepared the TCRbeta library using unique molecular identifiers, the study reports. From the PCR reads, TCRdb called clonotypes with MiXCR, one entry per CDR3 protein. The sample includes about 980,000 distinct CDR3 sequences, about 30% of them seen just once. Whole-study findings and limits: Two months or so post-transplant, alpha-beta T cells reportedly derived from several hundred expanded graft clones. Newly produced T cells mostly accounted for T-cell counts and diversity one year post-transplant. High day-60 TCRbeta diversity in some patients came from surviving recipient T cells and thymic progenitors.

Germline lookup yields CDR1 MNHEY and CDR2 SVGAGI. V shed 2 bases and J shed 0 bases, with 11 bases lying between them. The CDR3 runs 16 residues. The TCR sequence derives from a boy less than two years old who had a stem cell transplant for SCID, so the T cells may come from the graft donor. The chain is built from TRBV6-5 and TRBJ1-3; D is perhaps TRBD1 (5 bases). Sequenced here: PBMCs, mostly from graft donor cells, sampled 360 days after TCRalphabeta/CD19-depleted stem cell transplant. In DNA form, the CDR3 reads TGTGCCAGCAGTTACCAGATCCAGGGCTCTGGAAACACCATATATTTT. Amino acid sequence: CASSYQIQGSGNTIYF.